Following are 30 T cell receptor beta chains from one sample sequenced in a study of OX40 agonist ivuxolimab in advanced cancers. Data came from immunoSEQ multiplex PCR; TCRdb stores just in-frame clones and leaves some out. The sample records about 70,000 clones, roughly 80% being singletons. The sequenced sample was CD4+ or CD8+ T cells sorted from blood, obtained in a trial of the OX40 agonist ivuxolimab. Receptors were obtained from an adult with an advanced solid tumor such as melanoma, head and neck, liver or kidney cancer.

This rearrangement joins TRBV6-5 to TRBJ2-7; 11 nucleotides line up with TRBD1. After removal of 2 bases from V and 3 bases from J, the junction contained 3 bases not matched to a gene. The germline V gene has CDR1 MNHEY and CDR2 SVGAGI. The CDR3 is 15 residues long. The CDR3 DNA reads TGTGCCAGCAGTTACCCGGGGACAGGGGGCTACGAGCAGTACTTC. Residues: CASSYPGTGGYEQYF.

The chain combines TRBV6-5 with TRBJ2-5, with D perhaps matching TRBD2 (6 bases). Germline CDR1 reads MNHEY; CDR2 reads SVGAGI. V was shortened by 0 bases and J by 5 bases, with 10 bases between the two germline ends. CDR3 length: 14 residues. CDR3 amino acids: CASSYSEGTETQYF. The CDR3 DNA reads TGTGCCAGCAGTTACTCGGAGGGTACCGAGACCCAGTACTTC.

Here the CDR3 DNA reads TGCGCCAGCAGTGTAATCTCGCAGGGACCCACTGAAGCTTTCTTT. Residues: CASSVISQGPTEAFF. The rearrangement joins TRBV5-1 to TRBJ1-1; D possibly corresponds to TRBD1 (5 bases). CDR1 is SGHRS and CDR2 is YFSETQ in the germline V gene. The CDR3 has 15 amino acids. Trimming removed 5 bases at V and 4 bases at J, with 18 bases between.

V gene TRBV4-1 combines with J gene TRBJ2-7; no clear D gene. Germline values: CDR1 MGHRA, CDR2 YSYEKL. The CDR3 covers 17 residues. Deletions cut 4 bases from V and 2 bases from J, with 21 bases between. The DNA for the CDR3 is TGCGCCAGCAGCCCTACCCAAGGCGGAAATTTCCCCTACGAGCAGTACTTC. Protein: CASSPTQGGNFPYEQYF.

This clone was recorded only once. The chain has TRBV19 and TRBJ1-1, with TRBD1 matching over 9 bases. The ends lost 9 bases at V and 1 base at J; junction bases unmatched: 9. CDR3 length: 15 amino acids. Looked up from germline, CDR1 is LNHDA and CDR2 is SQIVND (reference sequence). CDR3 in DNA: TGTGCCAGCTCCCCGGGGACAGGGAAGAACACTGAAGCTTTCTTT. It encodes CASSPGTGKNTEAFF.

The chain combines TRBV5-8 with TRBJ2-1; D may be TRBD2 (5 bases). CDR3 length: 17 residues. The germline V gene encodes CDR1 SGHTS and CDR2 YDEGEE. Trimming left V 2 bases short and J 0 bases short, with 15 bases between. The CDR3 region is CASSFPGSASSYNEQFF. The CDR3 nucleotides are TGTGCCAGCAGCTTTCCGGGGAGTGCTAGCTCCTACAATGAGCAGTTCTTC.

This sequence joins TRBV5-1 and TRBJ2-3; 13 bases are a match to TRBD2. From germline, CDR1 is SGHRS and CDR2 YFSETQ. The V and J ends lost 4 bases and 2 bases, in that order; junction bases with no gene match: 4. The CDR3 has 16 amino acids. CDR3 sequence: CASSGGLAGFTDTQYF. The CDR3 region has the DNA TGCGCCAGCAGCGGGGGACTAGCGGGATTCACAGATACGCAGTATTTT.

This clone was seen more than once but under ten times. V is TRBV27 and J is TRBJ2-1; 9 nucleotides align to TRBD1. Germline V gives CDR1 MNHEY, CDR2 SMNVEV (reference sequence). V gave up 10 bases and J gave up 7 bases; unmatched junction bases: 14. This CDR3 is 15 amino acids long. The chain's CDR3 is CATETRDRDRNEQFF. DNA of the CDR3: TGTGCCACAGAAACCCGGGACAGGGATAGGAATGAGCAGTTCTTC.

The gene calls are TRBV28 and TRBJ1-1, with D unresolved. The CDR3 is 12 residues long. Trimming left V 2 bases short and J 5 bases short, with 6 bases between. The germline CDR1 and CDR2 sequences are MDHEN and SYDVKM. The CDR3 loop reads CASSLLGTEAFF. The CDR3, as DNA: TGTGCCAGCAGTTTACTTGGGACTGAAGCTTTCTTT. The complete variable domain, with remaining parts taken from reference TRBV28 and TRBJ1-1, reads DVKVTQSSRYLVKRTGEKVFLECVQDMDHENMFWYRQDPGLGLRLIYFSYDVKMKEKGDIPEGYSVSREKKERFSLILESASTNQTSMYLCASSLLGTEAFFGQGTRLTVV.

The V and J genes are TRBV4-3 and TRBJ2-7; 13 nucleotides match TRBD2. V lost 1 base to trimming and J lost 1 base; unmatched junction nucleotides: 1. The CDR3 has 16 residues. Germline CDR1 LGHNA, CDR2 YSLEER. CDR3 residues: CASSQGTSGSSYEQYF. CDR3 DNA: TGCGCCAGCAGCCAAGGGACTAGCGGGAGTTCCTACGAGCAGTACTTC.

The CDR3 region has the DNA TGTGCCAGCAGCCAAGAAAGCAGGACAGGGGTGTTAACCGGGGAGCTGTTTTTT. It encodes CASSQESRTGVLTGELFF. The V call is TRBV14, the J call TRBJ2-2; 9 nucleotides match TRBD1. Germline trimming cut 0 bases from V and 5 bases from J; bases unmatched to any gene: 10. The CDR3 extends over 18 amino acids. Germline V lookup: CDR1 SGHDN, CDR2 FVKESK. Combining the CDR3 with reference TRBV14 and TRBJ2-2 gives the whole variable domain EAGVTQFPSHSVIEKGQTVTLRCDPISGHDNLYWYRRVMGKEIKFLLHFVKESKQDESGMPNNRFLAERTGGTYSTLKVQPAELEDSGVYFCASSQESRTGVLTGELFFGEGSRLTVL.

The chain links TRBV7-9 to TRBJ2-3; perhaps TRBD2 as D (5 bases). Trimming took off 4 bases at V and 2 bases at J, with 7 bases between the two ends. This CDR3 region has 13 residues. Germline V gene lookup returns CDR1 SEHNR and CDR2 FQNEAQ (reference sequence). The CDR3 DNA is TGTGCCAGCAGCTCGGACTTCACAGATACGCAGTATTTT. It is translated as CASSSDFTDTQYF.

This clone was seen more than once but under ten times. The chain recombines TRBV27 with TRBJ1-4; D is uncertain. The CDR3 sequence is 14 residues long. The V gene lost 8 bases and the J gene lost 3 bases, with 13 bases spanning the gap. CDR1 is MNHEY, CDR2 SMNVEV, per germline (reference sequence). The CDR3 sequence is CASRQRASNEKLFF. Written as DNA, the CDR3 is TGTGCCAGCCGGCAGAGGGCTTCTAATGAAAAACTGTTTTTT.

CDR3 in amino acids: CASSLKRGTDTQYF. The CDR3 coding sequence is TGTGCCAGCAGCTTAAAAAGGGGTACAGATACGCAGTATTTT. The chain is built from TRBV5-4 and TRBJ2-3; D perhaps matches TRBD1 (5 bases). There are 14 residues in the CDR3. The V gene's germline CDR1 is SGHNT and CDR2 YYREEE (reference sequence). Deletions cut 2 bases from V and 3 bases from J, with 10 bases between.

CDR3 in amino acids: CASSLAGVNEQFF. CDR3 coding DNA: TGCGCCAGCAGCTTGGCGGGGGTCAATGAGCAGTTCTTC. V gene TRBV5-1 combines with J gene TRBJ2-1; TRBD2 is a possible D gene (6 bases). Germline lookup yields CDR1 SGHRS and CDR2 YFSETQ. V shed 0 bases and J shed 6 bases, with 7 bases lying between them. This CDR3 comprises 13 residues.

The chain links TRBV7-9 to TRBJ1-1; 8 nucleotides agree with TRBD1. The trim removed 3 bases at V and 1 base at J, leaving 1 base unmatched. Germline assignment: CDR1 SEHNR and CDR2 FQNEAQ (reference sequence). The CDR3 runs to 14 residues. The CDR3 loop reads CASSFQGANTEAFF. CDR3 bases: TGTGCCAGCAGCTTCCAGGGGGCGAACACTGAAGCTTTCTTT.

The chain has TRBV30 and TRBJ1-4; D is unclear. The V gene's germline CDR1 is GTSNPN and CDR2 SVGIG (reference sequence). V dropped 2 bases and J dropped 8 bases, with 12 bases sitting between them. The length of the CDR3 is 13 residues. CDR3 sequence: CAWSSGRREKLFF. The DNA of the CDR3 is TGTGCCTGGAGTTCGGGAAGACGGGAAAAACTGTTTTTT.

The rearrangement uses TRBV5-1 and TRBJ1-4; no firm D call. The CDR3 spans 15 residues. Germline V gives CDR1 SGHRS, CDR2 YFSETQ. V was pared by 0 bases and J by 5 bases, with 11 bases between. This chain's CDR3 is CASSLAGSANEKLFF. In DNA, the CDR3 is TGCGCCAGCAGCTTGGCCGGCAGTGCGAATGAAAAACTGTTTTTT.

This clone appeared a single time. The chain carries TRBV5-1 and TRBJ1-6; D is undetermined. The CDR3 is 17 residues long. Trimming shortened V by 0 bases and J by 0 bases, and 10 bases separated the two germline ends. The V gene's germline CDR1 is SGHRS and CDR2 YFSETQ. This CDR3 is CASSLVAGLSYNSPLHF. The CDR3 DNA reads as TGCGCCAGCAGCTTGGTTGCCGGTCTCTCCTATAATTCACCCCTCCACTTT. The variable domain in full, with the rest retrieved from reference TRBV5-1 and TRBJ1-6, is KAGVTQTPRYLIKTRGQQVTLSCSPISGHRSVSWYQQTPGQGLQFLFEYFSETQRNKGNFPGRFSGRQFSNSRSEMNVSTLELGDSALYLCASSLVAGLSYNSPLHFGNGTRLTVT.

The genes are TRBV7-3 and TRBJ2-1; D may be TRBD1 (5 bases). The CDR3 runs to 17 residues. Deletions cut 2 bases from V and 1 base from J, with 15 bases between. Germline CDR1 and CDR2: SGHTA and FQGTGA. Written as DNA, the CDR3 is TGTGCCAGCAGCTTATATCCTACAGGCGTATCCTACAATGAGCAGTTCTTC. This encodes CASSLYPTGVSYNEQFF.

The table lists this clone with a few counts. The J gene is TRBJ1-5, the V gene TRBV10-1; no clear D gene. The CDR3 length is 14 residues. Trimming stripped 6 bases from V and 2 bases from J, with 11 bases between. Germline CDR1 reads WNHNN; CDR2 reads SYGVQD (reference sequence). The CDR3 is CASRAGRGNQPQHF. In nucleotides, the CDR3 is TGCGCCAGCAGGGCGGGGAGGGGCAATCAGCCCCAGCATTTT.

The CDR3 bases are TGTGCCAGCAGCGTCTCAACAGGGCTAGCGGGGGGTATTGGTTCCTACAATGAGCAGTTCTTC. It encodes CASSVSTGLAGGIGSYNEQFF. This chain joins TRBV9 and TRBJ2-1; TRBD2 agrees at 11 bases. Germline CDR1 reads SGDLS; CDR2 reads YYNGEE. The CDR3 sequence is 21 residues long. The V gene end was trimmed by 2 bases and the J gene end by 1 base; junction bases not matched to a gene: 17.

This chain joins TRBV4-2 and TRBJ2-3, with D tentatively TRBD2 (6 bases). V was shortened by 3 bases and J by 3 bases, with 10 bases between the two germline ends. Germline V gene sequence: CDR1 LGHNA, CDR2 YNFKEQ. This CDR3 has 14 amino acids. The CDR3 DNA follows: TGTGCCAGCAGCCAGGGTGGGAGGACAGATACGCAGTATTTT. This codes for CASSQGGRTDTQYF.

In nucleotides, the CDR3 is TGTGCCAGCAGCCTTAGCGGGGCGAGCTCCTACGAGCAGTACTTC. Translation: CASSLSGASSYEQYF. The chain recombines TRBV7-4 with TRBJ2-7, with 8 bases lining up with TRBD2. The CDR3 has 15 amino acids. Per the germline V gene, CDR1 is SGHVT and CDR2 is SQSDAQ. V gave up 5 bases and J gave up 0 bases; unmatched junction bases: 6.

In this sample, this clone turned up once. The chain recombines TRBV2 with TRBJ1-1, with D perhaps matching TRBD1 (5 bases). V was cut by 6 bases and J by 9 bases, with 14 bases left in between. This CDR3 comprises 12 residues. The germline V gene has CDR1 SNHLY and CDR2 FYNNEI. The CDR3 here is CASRPQGGQAFF. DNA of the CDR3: TGTGCCAGCAGACCTCAGGGAGGGCAAGCTTTCTTT.

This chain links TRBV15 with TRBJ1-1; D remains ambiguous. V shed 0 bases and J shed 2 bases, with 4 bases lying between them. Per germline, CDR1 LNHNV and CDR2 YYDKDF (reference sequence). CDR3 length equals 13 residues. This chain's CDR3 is CATSREVNTEAFF. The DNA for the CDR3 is TGTGCCACCAGCAGAGAGGTTAACACTGAAGCTTTCTTT.

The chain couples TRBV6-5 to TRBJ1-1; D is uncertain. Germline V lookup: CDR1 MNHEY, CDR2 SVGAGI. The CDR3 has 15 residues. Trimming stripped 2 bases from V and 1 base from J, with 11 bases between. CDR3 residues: CASSYNPTPNTEAFF. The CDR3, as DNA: TGTGCCAGCAGTTACAATCCGACGCCGAACACTGAAGCTTTCTTT.

In DNA, the CDR3 is TGTGCCAGCAGCAACGGCCCGAGGGGCGCCTACGAGCAGTACTTC. Translated: CASSNGPRGAYEQYF. This chain joins TRBV6-6 and TRBJ2-7; D may correspond to TRBD1 or TRBD2 (5 bases each). The V gene lost 6 bases and the J gene lost 2 bases, with 17 bases spanning the gap. Looked up from germline, CDR1 is MNHNY and CDR2 is SVGAGI (reference sequence). The CDR3 sequence is 15 residues long.

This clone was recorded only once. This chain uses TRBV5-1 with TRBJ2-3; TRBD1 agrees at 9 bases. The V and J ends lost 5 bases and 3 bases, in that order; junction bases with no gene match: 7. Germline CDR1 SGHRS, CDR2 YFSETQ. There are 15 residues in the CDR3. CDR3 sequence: CASRPGTGLTDTQYF. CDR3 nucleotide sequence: TGCGCCAGCAGACCCGGGACAGGGTTAACAGATACGCAGTATTTT.

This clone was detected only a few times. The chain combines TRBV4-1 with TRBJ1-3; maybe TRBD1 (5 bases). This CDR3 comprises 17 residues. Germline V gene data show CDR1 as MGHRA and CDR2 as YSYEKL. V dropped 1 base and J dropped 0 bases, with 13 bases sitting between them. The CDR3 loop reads CASSQGGVRGSGNTIYF. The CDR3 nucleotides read TGCGCCAGCAGCCAAGGTGGGGTTAGGGGCTCTGGAAACACCATATATTTT.